This passage covers 29 T cell receptor beta chains from one sample sequenced in a study of cytomegalovirus exposure and HLA in healthy donors. Both 60 Vbeta primers and 13 Jbeta primers went into the PCR. The method was immunoSEQ multiplex PCR; TCRdb's version includes in-frame clones alone and lacks a portion of them. This sample's table reports around 97,000 clones. Material: PBMCs. The receptors here all came from a man between 40 and 49 years old in good health and CMV-seronegative.

V and J are TRBV7-9 and TRBJ1-3; the D gene is possibly TRBD1 (5 bases). V lost 5 bases to trimming and J lost 4 bases, with 18 bases between them. The length of the CDR3 is 16 residues. The germline V gene has CDR1 SEHNR and CDR2 FQNEAQ (reference sequence). In nucleotides, the CDR3 is TGTGCCAGCAGCCCCGGAGAGGCTCGGGGGGGAAACACCATATATTTT. It encodes CASSPGEARGGNTIYF.

V is TRBV9 and J is TRBJ1-1, with D unclear. CDR3 size: 11 residues. The germline V gene has CDR1 SGDLS and CDR2 YYNGEE. V was cut by 3 bases and J by 4 bases, with 4 bases left in between. CDR3 sequence (DNA): TGTGCCAGCAGCGGAGGCACTGAAGCTTTCTTT. Translating it yields CASSGGTEAFF.

This chain links TRBV2 with TRBJ1-5; 9 bases line up with TRBD1. The trim removed 6 bases at V and 2 bases at J, leaving 5 bases unmatched. CDR1 and CDR2 (germline): SNHLY, FYNNEI. The CDR3 is 15 amino acids. CDR3 in DNA: TGTGCCAGCAGAGAGGACAGGGGTGGCAATCAGCCCCAGCATTTT. It yields the protein CASREDRGGNQPQHF.

V is TRBV30 and J is TRBJ1-3; tentatively, D is TRBD1 (6 bases). CDR3 length: 13 residues. CDR1 is GTSNPN, CDR2 SVGIG, per germline (reference sequence). Trimming shortened V by 2 bases and J by 4 bases, and 9 bases separated the two germline ends. The CDR3 region has the DNA TGTGCCTGGAGTTCAGGGGTAGGAAACACCATATATTTT. Translation gives CAWSSGVGNTIYF.

CDR3 DNA: TGTGCCAGCAGTTACTCTGGCGGTTTATACGAGCAGTACTTC. Translation gives CASSYSGGLYEQYF. The chain links TRBV6-5 to TRBJ2-7; no reliable D call. Trimming took 0 bases from V and 4 from J, leaving 10 bases between them. This CDR3 has 14 residues. CDR1 and CDR2 from the germline V gene are MNHEY and SVGAGI.

The V gene is TRBV6-1, the J gene TRBJ1-1; D is unresolved. Trimming removed 7 bases at V and 1 base at J, with 13 bases between. In germline, CDR1 is MNHNS, CDR2 SASEGT. CDR3 length equals 14 residues. CDR3 bases: TGTGCCAGCACCATACATATCAAGAACACTGAAGCTTTCTTT. It translates to CASTIHIKNTEAFF.

The gene calls are TRBV27 and TRBJ2-7, with 12 bases that match TRBD2. CDR3 length equals 15 residues. V shed 2 bases and J 4 bases; nucleotides not matched to a gene: 3. CDR1 is MNHEY and CDR2 is SMNVEV in the germline V gene (reference sequence). CDR3 protein: CASSLKGLAGYEQYF. In DNA form, the CDR3 reads TGTGCCAGCAGTTTAAAGGGACTAGCGGGTTACGAGCAGTACTTC.

The chain recombines TRBV6-1 with TRBJ2-1, with 13 bases lining up with TRBD2. V was clipped by 6 bases and J by 8 bases; unmatched bases: 13. This CDR3 has 17 residues. Germline lookup yields CDR1 MNHNS and CDR2 SASEGT. CDR3 protein: CASRELAGGRTGDEQFF. DNA of the CDR3: TGTGCCAGCAGGGAACTAGCGGGGGGGAGAACGGGCGATGAGCAGTTCTTC.

The chain employs TRBV19 and TRBJ1-5; D gene unclear. CDR3 length: 15 residues. V lost 4 bases and J 4 bases, leaving 14 bases between the germline ends. Germline V gene sequence: CDR1 LNHDA, CDR2 SQIVND (reference sequence). The CDR3 region has the DNA TGTGCCAGTAGTAAGAGGGCCCAGTTGAATCAGCCCCAGCATTTT. Translated: CASSKRAQLNQPQHF.

V is TRBV5-8 and J is TRBJ1-2; D gene unclear. The CDR3 spans 13 residues. In germline, CDR1 is SGHTS, CDR2 YDEGEE. Between the trimmed V and J ends, which lost 0 bases and 4 bases, there was a span of 7 bases. CDR3 coding DNA: TGTGCCAGCAGCTTGGTGAACACCTATGGCTACACCTTC. Protein sequence: CASSLVNTYGYTF.

This chain connects TRBV6-1 to TRBJ1-1; D unresolved. Germline CDR1 is MNHNS and CDR2 is SASEGT. The V end lost 2 bases, the J end lost 1 base, and 14 bases lay between the germline ends. This CDR3 region has 16 residues. This CDR3 reads CASSELEIGRNTEAFF. CDR3 DNA sequence: TGTGCCAGCAGTGAATTAGAGATTGGGAGGAACACTGAAGCTTTCTTT.

The V and J genes are TRBV6-1 and TRBJ2-5; D is perhaps TRBD2 (6 bases). The CDR3 totals 13 residues. Trimming stripped 4 bases from V and 5 bases from J, with 11 bases between. CDR1 and CDR2 (germline): MNHNS, SASEGT. Written as DNA, the CDR3 is TGTGCCAGCAGTGTGGGGAGCGGGGAGACCCAGTACTTC. Its protein product is CASSVGSGETQYF.

This rearrangement joins TRBV15 to TRBJ1-5, with a tentative D call TRBD1 (5 bases). The CDR3 covers 14 residues. V was pared by 5 bases and J by 8 bases, with 16 bases between. The germline CDR1 and CDR2 sequences are LNHNV and YYDKDF (reference sequence). CDR3 residues: CATSGAPRGEPQHF. The CDR3 DNA reads TGTGCCACCAGCGGGGCCCCTCGGGGGGAGCCCCAGCATTTT.

The chain is built from TRBV18 and TRBJ1-4; 8 positions agree with TRBD1. The CDR3 length is 20 residues. Germline values: CDR1 KGHSH, CDR2 LQKENI. V lost 3 bases, J lost 8 bases, and 23 bases stayed unmatched. CDR3: CASSPTALGTGGPETEKLFF. The CDR3 region has the DNA TGTGCCAGCTCACCGACCGCCCTCGGGACAGGAGGTCCTGAGACGGAAAAACTGTTTTTT.

The chain joins TRBV7-9 to TRBJ2-7; 8 bases match TRBD1. The J segment lost 2 bases and the V segment lost 5 bases, leaving 5 bases of the junction unmatched. There are 14 residues in the CDR3. Germline-derived CDR1 and CDR2 are SEHNR and FQNEAQ (reference sequence). As DNA, the CDR3 is TGTGCCAGCAGCCGGACAGGGATCACCTACGAGCAGTACTTC. Its protein product is CASSRTGITYEQYF. The whole variable domain, filled in from reference TRBV7-9 and TRBJ2-7, reads DTGVSQNPRHKITKRGQNVTFRCDPISEHNRLYWYRQTLGQGPEFLTYFQNEAQLEKSRLLSDRFSAERPKGSFSTLEIQRTEQGDSAMYLCASSRTGITYEQYFGPGTRLTVT.

The chain has TRBV27 and TRBJ2-5; perhaps TRBD2 as D (7 bases). Germline-derived CDR1 and CDR2 are MNHEY and SMNVEV (reference sequence). This CDR3 has 19 residues. With 2 bases removed from V and 5 bases from J, the gap between germline ends came to 27 bases. The CDR3 here is CASSLGWEGQFGGQETQYF. In DNA, the CDR3 is TGTGCCAGCAGTTTAGGTTGGGAGGGACAATTTGGGGGGCAGGAGACCCAGTACTTC.

This chain links TRBV15 with TRBJ1-5, with D maybe TRBD1 (6 bases). The ends were cut back, 0 bases at V and 9 bases at J, with 15 bases in the middle. Germline CDR1 LNHNV, CDR2 YYDKDF (reference sequence). The CDR3 length is 15 residues. The CDR3: CATSRDRAGAMPQHF. The DNA of the CDR3 is TGTGCCACCAGCAGAGATAGAGCAGGGGCCATGCCCCAGCATTTT.

V and J are TRBV5-1 and TRBJ2-3; 10 bases are a match to TRBD2. The CDR3 extends over 19 amino acids. V lost 0 bases and J lost 2; bases outside the gene matches: 12. Germline V gene data show CDR1 as SGHRS and CDR2 as YFSETQ. The CDR3: CASSLVDGLAEFFTDTQYF. CDR3 sequence (DNA): TGCGCCAGCAGCTTGGTAGACGGACTAGCGGAATTTTTCACAGATACGCAGTATTTT.

The chain has TRBV7-9 and TRBJ2-7, with TRBD1 matching 7 bases. CDR1 is SEHNR and CDR2 is FQNEAQ in the germline V gene (reference sequence). The ends lost 1 base at V and 1 base at J; junction bases unmatched: 1. This CDR3 is 14 amino acids long. The CDR3 here is CASSLGDRSYEQYF. In nucleotides, the CDR3 is TGTGCCAGCAGCTTAGGGGACAGATCCTACGAGCAGTACTTC.

V is TRBV5-1 and J is TRBJ1-1; D may be TRBD1 (6 bases). Trimming stripped 0 bases from V and 4 bases from J, with 10 bases between. This CDR3 is 14 amino acids long. The germline V gene encodes CDR1 SGHRS and CDR2 YFSETQ. The CDR3 reads CASSLEGGTTEAFF. In DNA form, the CDR3 reads TGCGCCAGCAGCTTGGAGGGGGGGACCACTGAAGCTTTCTTT.

The chain is built from TRBV29-1 and TRBJ2-7, with 8 bases aligning to TRBD1. Germline V gives CDR1 SQVTM, CDR2 ANQGSEA. V was pared by 3 bases and J by 10 bases, with 5 bases of the junction left unmatched. CDR3 length equals 11 residues. In DNA, the CDR3 is TGCAGCGTTGAGATGGGACAGGAACAGTACTTC. This gives the protein CSVEMGQEQYF.

The V gene is TRBV7-8, the J gene TRBJ2-5, with 7 bases fitting TRBD2. CDR3 length: 14 residues. V lost 5 bases, J lost 1 base, and 4 bases stayed unmatched. Looked up from germline, CDR1 is SGHVS and CDR2 is FQNEAQ. The DNA for the CDR3 is TGTGCCAGCAGCCTCCCTAGCGGCCAAGAGACCCAGTACTTC. The encoded protein is CASSLPSGQETQYF.

The chain has TRBV10-3 and TRBJ2-3, with D tentatively TRBD1 (6 bases). The CDR3 is 15 residues long. Looked up from germline, CDR1 is ENHRY and CDR2 is SYGVKD. The ends were cut back, 2 bases at V and 7 bases at J, with 16 bases in the middle. The CDR3 region is CAISETGTNGHTQYF. The CDR3 DNA reads as TGTGCCATCAGTGAGACAGGGACGAACGGCCATACGCAGTATTTT.

V is TRBV30 and J is TRBJ2-5; a weak D match, TRBD2 (6 bases). Germline CDR1 is GTSNPN and CDR2 is SVGIG (reference sequence). The CDR3 covers 14 residues. Deletions cut 1 base from V and 5 bases from J, with 14 bases between. The CDR3 bases are TGTGCCTGGAGTGGGTTGGAGGGTCCGGAGACCCAGTACTTC. Residues: CAWSGLEGPETQYF.

V and J are TRBV9 and TRBJ2-2; 10 nucleotides align to TRBD2. Unmatched junction bases numbered 9, after V lost 6 bases and J lost 7 bases. This CDR3 has 15 amino acids. Germline V lookup: CDR1 SGDLS, CDR2 YYNGEE. CDR3 coding DNA: TGTGCCAGCAACCACCGGGGGACTAGCGTCGGGGAGCTGTTTTTT. It encodes CASNHRGTSVGELFF.

A remark on this clone: Other DNA sequences from this sample encode an identical CDR3 as well. The J gene is TRBJ2-5, the V gene TRBV18; D remains unclear. Germline lookup yields CDR1 KGHSH and CDR2 LQKENI. Trimming cost V 4 bases and J 1 base, with 7 bases left between them. This CDR3 contains 13 residues. DNA of the CDR3: TGTGCCAGCTCACTGTCTAGCCAAGAGACCCAGTACTTC. It specifies CASSLSSQETQYF.

This chain links TRBV4-1 with TRBJ1-4; D is uncertain. Per germline, CDR1 MGHRA and CDR2 YSYEKL. V was shortened by 1 base and J by 4 bases, with 13 bases between the two germline ends. The CDR3 covers 16 residues. Written as DNA, the CDR3 is TGCGCCAGCAGCCAAGTGCGGCAGTCGGTTAATGAAAAACTGTTTTTT. It translates to CASSQVRQSVNEKLFF.

The chain combines TRBV25-1 with TRBJ1-4, with 8 bases aligning to TRBD1. The CDR3 has 14 residues. Germline V gene lookup returns CDR1 MGHDK and CDR2 SYGVNS. Trimming removed 3 bases from V and 8 bases from J; junction bases left unmatched: 5. The CDR3: CASSDRTGTEKLFF. The DNA of the CDR3 is TGTGCCAGCAGTGATAGGACAGGGACCGAAAAACTGTTTTTT. Supplemented by reference TRBV25-1 and TRBJ1-4, the full variable domain reads EADIYQTPRYLVIGTGKKITLECSQTMGHDKMYWYQQDPGMELHLIHYSYGVNSTEKGDLSSESTVSRIRTEHFPLTLESARPSHTSQYLCASSDRTGTEKLFFGSGTQLSVL.

V usage is TRBV6-5 and J usage is TRBJ2-2, with D perhaps TRBD2 (6 bases). Per germline, CDR1 MNHEY and CDR2 SVGAGI. V was pared by 2 bases and J by 0 bases, with 7 bases between. There are 15 residues in the CDR3. In DNA, the CDR3 is TGTGCCAGCAGTTACGGAGGGACGAACACCGGGGAGCTGTTTTTT. Amino acid sequence: CASSYGGTNTGELFF.